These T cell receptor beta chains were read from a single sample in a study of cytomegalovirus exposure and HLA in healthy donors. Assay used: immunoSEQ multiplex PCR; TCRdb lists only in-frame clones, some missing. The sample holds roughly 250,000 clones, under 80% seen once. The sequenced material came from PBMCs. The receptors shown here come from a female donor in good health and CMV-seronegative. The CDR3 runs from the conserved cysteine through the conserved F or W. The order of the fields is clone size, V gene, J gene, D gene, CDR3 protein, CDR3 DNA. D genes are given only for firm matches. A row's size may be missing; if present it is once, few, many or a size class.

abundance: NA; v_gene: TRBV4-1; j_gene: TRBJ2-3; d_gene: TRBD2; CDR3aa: CASSPGRTSGRGDTQYF; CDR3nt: TGCGCCAGCAGCCCCGGCCGGACTAGCGGGAGGGGGGATACGCAGTATTTT
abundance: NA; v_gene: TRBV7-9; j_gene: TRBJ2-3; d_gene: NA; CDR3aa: CASSSIRDFYTDTQYF; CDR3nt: TGTGCCAGCAGCTCGATCCGGGACTTCTACACAGATACGCAGTATTTT
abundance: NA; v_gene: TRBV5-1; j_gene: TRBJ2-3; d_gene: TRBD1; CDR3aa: CASSLGQVEDTQYF; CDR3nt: TGCGCCAGCAGCCTGGGACAGGTCGAGGATACGCAGTATTTT
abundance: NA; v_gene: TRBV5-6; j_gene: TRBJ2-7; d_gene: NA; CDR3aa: CASSLVGAGPYEQYF; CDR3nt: TGTGCCAGCAGCTTGGTAGGGGCAGGTCCCTACGAGCAGTACTTC
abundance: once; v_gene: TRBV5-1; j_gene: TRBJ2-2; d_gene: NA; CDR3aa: CASSAPGGGDTGELFF; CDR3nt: TGCGCCAGCAGCGCACCCGGCGGCGGGGACACCGGGGAGCTGTTTTTT
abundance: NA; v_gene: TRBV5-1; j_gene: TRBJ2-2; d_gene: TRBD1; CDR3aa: CASSLDRGPNTGELFF; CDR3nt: TGCGCCAGCAGCTTGGACAGGGGGCCCAACACCGGGGAGCTGTTTTTT
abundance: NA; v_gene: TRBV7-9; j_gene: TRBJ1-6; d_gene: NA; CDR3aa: CASSLARGSSSPLHF; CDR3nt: TGTGCCAGCAGCTTAGCGAGAGGGTCGAGCTCACCCCTCCACTTT
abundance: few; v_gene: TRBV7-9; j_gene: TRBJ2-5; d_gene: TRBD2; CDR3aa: CASSTGTSGRASETQYF; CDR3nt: TGTGCCAGCAGCACCGGGACTAGCGGGAGGGCCTCGGAGACCCAGTACTTC
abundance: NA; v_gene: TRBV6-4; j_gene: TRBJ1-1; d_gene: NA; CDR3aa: CASSHTGNTEAFF; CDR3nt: TGTGCCAGCAGTCATACGGGGAACACTGAAGCTTTCTTT
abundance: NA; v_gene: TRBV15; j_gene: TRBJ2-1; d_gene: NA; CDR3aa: CATSREGGGPTADEQFF; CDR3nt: TGTGCCACCAGCAGAGAGGGGGGGGGCCCTACTGCGGATGAGCAGTTCTTC
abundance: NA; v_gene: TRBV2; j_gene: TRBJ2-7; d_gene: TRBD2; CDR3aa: CASSELLAGGEQYF; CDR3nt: TGTGCCAGCAGTGAACTACTAGCGGGAGGCGAGCAGTACTTC
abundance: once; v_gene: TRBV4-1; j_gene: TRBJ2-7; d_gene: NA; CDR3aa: CASSQELRPSYYEQYF; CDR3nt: TGCGCCAGCAGCCAAGAACTGAGGCCGAGTTACTACGAGCAGTACTTC
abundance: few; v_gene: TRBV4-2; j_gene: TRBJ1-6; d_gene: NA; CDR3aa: CASSQEGDTTSSYNSPLHF; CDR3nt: TGTGCCAGCAGCCAAGAAGGGGACACCACATCTTCCTATAATTCACCCCTCCACTTT
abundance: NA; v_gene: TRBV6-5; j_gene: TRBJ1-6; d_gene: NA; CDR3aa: CASSYGAGYSPLHF; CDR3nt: TGTGCCAGCAGTTATGGGGCGGGGTATTCACCCCTCCACTTT
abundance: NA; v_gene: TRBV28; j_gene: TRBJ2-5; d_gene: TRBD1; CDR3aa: CASSLGQGKTQYF; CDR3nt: TGTGCCAGCAGTTTAGGACAGGGGAAGACCCAGTACTTC
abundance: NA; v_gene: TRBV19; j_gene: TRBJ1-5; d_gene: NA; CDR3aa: CASSIEGAGLYQPQHF; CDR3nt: TGTGCCAGTAGTATTGAAGGGGCAGGCCTCTATCAGCCCCAGCATTTT
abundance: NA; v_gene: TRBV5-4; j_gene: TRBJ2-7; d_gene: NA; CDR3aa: CASSLGQGISYAYEQYF; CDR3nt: TGTGCCAGCAGCTTGGGGCAGGGAATCTCCTACGCCTACGAGCAGTACTTC
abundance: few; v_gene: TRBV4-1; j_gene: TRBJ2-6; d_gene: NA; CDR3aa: CASSQDRRAGRAGANVLTF; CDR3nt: TGCGCCAGCAGCCAAGATCGCAGGGCGGGGAGAGCTGGGGCCAACGTCCTGACTTTC
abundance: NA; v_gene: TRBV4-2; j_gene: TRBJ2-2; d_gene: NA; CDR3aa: CASSQEVGSASNTGELFF; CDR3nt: TGTGCCAGCAGCCAAGAAGTAGGCAGCGCTTCGAACACCGGGGAGCTGTTTTTT
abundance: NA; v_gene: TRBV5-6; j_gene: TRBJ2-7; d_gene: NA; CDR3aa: CASSPRHAKNKEQYF; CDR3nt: TGTGCCAGCAGCCCCAGACACGCGAAAAATAAAGAACAGTACTTC
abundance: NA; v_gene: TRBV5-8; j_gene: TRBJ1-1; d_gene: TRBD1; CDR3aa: CASSLEGQTIEAFF; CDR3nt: TGTGCCAGCAGCCTGGAGGGACAGACGATTGAAGCTTTCTTT
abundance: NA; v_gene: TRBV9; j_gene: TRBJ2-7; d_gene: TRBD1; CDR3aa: CASSVDEGATYEQYF; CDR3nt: TGTGCCAGCAGCGTAGACGAGGGGGCGACCTACGAGCAGTACTTC
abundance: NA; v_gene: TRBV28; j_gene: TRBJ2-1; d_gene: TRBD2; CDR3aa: CASSLKTSGNNEQFF; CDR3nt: TGTGCCAGCAGTTTAAAAACTAGCGGAAACAATGAGCAGTTCTTC
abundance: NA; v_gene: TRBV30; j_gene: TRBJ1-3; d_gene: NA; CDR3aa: CAWGQIFSGNTIYF; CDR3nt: TGTGCCTGGGGACAGATTTTTTCTGGAAACACCATATATTTT
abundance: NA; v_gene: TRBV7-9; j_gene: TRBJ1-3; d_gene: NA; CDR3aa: CASSFSRPGSKAGNTIYF; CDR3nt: TGTGCCAGCAGCTTTTCGCGTCCGGGATCTAAGGCCGGAAACACCATATATTTT
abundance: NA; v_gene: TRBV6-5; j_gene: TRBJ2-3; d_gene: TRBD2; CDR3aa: CASSYSSGSGDTQYF; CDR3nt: TGTGCCAGCAGTTACTCGAGCGGGAGCGGAGATACGCAGTATTTT
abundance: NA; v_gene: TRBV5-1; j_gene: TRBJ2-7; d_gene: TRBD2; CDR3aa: CASSLGSEGSSGRCEQYF; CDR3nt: TGCGCCAGCAGCTTAGGGAGTGAAGGGTCTAGCGGGAGGTGTGAGCAGTACTTC
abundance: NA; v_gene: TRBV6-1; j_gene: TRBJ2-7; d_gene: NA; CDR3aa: CASMKDEAFYEQYF; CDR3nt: TGTGCCAGCATGAAAGACGAGGCCTTCTACGAGCAGTACTTC
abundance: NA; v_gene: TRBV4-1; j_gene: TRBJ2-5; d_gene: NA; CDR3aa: CASSHRGNGETQYF; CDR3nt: TGCGCCAGCAGCCATCGCGGGAATGGGGAGACCCAGTACTTC
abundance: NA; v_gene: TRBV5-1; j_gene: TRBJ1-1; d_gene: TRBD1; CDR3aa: CASSLDRGTNTEAFF; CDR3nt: TGCGCCAGCAGCTTGGACAGGGGAACCAACACTGAAGCTTTCTTT
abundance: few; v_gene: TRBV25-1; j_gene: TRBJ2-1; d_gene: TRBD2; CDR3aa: CATGREREVDEQFF; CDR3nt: TGTGCCACCGGTCGTGAGCGGGAGGTGGATGAGCAGTTCTTC
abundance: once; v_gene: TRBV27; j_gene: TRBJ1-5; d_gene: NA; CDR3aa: CASRTGNSNQPQHF; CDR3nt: TGTGCCAGCAGGACAGGAAATAGCAATCAGCCCCAGCATTTT
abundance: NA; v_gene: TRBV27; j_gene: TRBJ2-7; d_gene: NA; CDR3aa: CASSSLTGEQYF; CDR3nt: TGTGCCAGCAGTTCCCTAACCGGCGAGCAGTACTTC
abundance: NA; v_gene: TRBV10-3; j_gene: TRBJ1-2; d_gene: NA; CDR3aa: CAISEQVDYGYTF; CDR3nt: TGTGCCATCAGTGAGCAGGTGGACTATGGCTACACCTTC
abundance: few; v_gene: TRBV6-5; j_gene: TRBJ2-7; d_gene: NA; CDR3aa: CASSYSVLEATEQYF; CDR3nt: TGTGCCAGCAGTTACTCGGTCTTAGAGGCTACCGAGCAGTACTTC
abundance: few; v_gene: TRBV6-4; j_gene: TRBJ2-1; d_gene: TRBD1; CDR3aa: CASSGGTGGMDEQFF; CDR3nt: TGTGCCAGCAGTGGGGGGACAGGGGGCATGGATGAGCAGTTCTTC
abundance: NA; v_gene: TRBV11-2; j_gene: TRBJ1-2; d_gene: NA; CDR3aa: CASSPTTDKGYTF; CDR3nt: TGTGCCAGCAGCCCGACGACAGACAAGGGCTACACCTTC
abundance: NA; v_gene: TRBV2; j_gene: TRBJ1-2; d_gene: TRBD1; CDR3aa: CASRSPRTGENYGYTF; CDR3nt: TGTGCCAGCAGATCTCCCCGGACAGGGGAAAACTATGGCTACACCTTC
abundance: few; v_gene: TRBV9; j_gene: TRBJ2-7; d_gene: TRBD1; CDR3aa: CASSPMSGTGAYEQYF; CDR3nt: TGTGCCAGCAGTCCTATGAGTGGGACAGGGGCCTACGAGCAGTACTTC
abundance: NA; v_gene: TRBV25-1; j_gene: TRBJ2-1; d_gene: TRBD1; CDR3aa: CASSEYTGGKAEQFF; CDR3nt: TGTGCCAGCAGTGAATATACAGGGGGGAAGGCGGAGCAGTTCTTC
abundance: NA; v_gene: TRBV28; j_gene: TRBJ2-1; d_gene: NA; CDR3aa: CASIQDNEQFF; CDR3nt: TGTGCCAGCATCCAGGACAATGAGCAGTTCTTC
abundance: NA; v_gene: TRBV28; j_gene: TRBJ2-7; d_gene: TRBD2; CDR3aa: CASSPSGLGGYEQYF; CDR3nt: TGTGCCAGCAGTCCTAGTGGTTTGGGAGGGTACGAGCAGTACTTC